These 5 T cell receptor beta chains originate from one sample sequenced in a study of blood T cell repertoires in COVID-19. Only in-frame clones appear in the TCRdb table, and some are missing; sequencing was by immunoSEQ multiplex PCR. The sample lists over 85,000 clones, 91% occurring once. The sequencing sample was made of peripheral blood. The source of these receptors is a man younger than 30 with acute or convalescent COVID-19.

V usage is TRBV30 and J usage is TRBJ1-1; TRBD1 aligns across 7 bases. Germline V lookup: CDR1 GTSNPN, CDR2 SVGIG (reference sequence). This CDR3 spans 18 amino acids. V gave up 1 base and J gave up 11 bases; unmatched junction bases: 25. The CDR3 protein is CAWSDGTERPYSLGGAFF. The CDR3 bases are TGTGCCTGGAGTGACGGGACAGAACGACCCTACTCCCTGGGTGGGGCTTTCTTT.

V usage is TRBV5-4 and J usage is TRBJ2-7; tentative D call: TRBD1 (5 bases). CDR3 length equals 13 residues. V was shortened by 2 bases and J by 3 bases, with 9 bases between the two germline ends. Germline V gives CDR1 SGHNT, CDR2 YYREEE (reference sequence). The CDR3 here is CASSFYDSYEQYF. The CDR3 DNA reads as TGTGCCAGCAGCTTTTATGACAGCTACGAGCAGTACTTC.

This clone has a handful of counts. The rearrangement joins TRBV6-1 to TRBJ1-3; D is unresolved. CDR1 and CDR2 (germline): MNHNS, SASEGT. This CDR3 spans 14 amino acids. V was pared by 3 bases and J by 4 bases, with 10 bases between. The CDR3 sequence is CASSEGSKGNTIYF. CDR3 bases: TGTGCCAGCAGTGAGGGCAGCAAGGGAAACACCATATATTTT.

The V gene is TRBV11-2, the J gene TRBJ1-2; possibly TRBD1 for D (5 bases). Germline CDR1 and CDR2: SGHAT and FQNNGV. With 1 base removed from V and 4 bases from J, the gap between germline ends came to 22 bases. This CDR3 region has 18 residues. The CDR3 sequence: CASSLVAGSVGASYGYTF. The CDR3 nucleotides are TGTGCCAGCAGCTTAGTAGCTGGTAGTGTTGGGGCCAGCTATGGCTACACCTTC.

This clone was recorded once. This CDR3 is also generated by other DNA sequences in the sample. This chain links TRBV7-9 with TRBJ2-7, with D hard to call. CDR3 size: 11 residues. Germline V CDR1 and CDR2: SEHNR, FQNEAQ (reference sequence). V was pared by 3 bases and J by 4 bases, with 4 bases between. The CDR3 nucleotides are TGTGCCAGCAGCTTGAGTTACGAGCAGTACTTC. It encodes CASSLSYEQYF.